What follows are 10 T cell receptor beta chains derived from one specimen sequenced in a study of T cell clusters in autoimmune cytopenias. Roughly 40,000 genome equivalents of blood DNA were amplified for TRB. TRB was amplified by touch-down multiplex PCR, primer pools A and B combined. After re-calling the multiplex PCR reads, TCRdb lists one entry per CDR3 protein, DNA absent. Its clone listing holds just over 6,000 distinct CDR3 sequences. These data also featured in a second study, about T cell repertoires in aging, cancer and after chemotherapy.

Sequencing input: peripheral blood. The source is a human donor in good health.

This CDR3 is CSASGLVGSYNEQFF. V and J are TRBV20-1 and TRBJ2-1; the D call from TCRdb, TRBD2, cannot be confirmed without DNA. This CDR3 has 15 residues. Germline V gene lookup returns CDR1 DFQATT and CDR2 SNEGSKA (reference sequence).

Considering frequency, this clonotype is medium-sized. The V call is TRBV19, the J call TRBJ1-4. CDR1 is LNHDA, CDR2 SQIVND, per germline (reference sequence). The CDR3 extends over 17 amino acids. The CDR3 loop is CASSKLHRLATNEKLFF.

By frequency, this clonotype is medium-sized. V is TRBV7-6 and J is TRBJ1-2; TCRdb outputs TRBD1, but without DNA this stays unchecked. CDR1 is SGHVS, CDR2 FNYEAQ, per germline. The CDR3 runs 19 residues. The CDR3 loop reads CASSRPDGDRGSRRYGYTF.

This clonotype counts as medium-sized by frequency. The rearrangement joins TRBV5-6 to TRBJ1-3; TCRdb picks TRBD1, but there is no DNA to check that call. There are 12 residues in the CDR3. Germline lookup yields CDR1 SGHDT and CDR2 YYEEEE. CDR3 sequence reads: CASSTDIDTIYF.

This clonotype is deemed medium-sized by its frequency. This rearrangement joins TRBV29-1 to TRBJ2-1; TCRdb's D call of TRBD1 is untestable without DNA. This CDR3 spans 13 amino acids. Germline values: CDR1 SQVTM, CDR2 ANQGSEA. CDR3: CSVFGGASDEQFF.

This clonotype registers medium-sized (0.01 to 0.1%) by frequency. J is TRBJ1-4 and V is TRBV19. The CDR3 loop spans 16 amino acids. CDR1 and CDR2 (germline): LNHDA, SQIVND (reference sequence). The CDR3 here is CASSISIGPTNEKLFF. The full variable domain, in which reference TRBV19 and TRBJ1-4 provide the parts outside the CDR3, is DGGITQSPKYLFRKEGQNVTLSCEQNLNHDAMYWYRQDPGQGLRLIYYSQIVNDFQKGDIAEGYSVSREKKESFPLTVTSAQKNPTAFYLCASSISIGPTNEKLFFGSGTQLSVL.

V gene TRBV20-1 combines with J gene TRBJ2-1. This CDR3 region has 12 residues. The germline V gene has CDR1 DFQATT and CDR2 SNEGSKA (reference sequence). The chain's CDR3 is CSARGVLNEQFF.

Considering frequency, this clonotype is medium-sized (0.01 to 0.1%). This chain joins TRBV18 and TRBJ2-3; the TCRdb D gene call, TRBD1, has no DNA to confirm it. From germline, CDR1 is KGHSH and CDR2 LQKENI. The CDR3 is made up of 14 amino acids. The CDR3 region is CASSLGQTTDTQYF.

This rearrangement joins TRBV27 to TRBJ1-2; there is no DNA to check the TCRdb D call of TRBD1. The germline V gene has CDR1 MNHEY and CDR2 SMNVEV (reference sequence). The CDR3 sequence is 15 residues long. The CDR3: CASSFFKDTNYGYTF.

Frequency places this clonotype as medium-sized. The V gene is TRBV6-1, the J gene TRBJ2-4; TCRdb returns TRBD1, unconfirmable since there is no DNA. CDR1 is MNHNS and CDR2 is SASEGT in the germline V gene. The CDR3 is made up of 16 amino acids. CDR3 sequence reads: CASSTRDRLAKNIQYF.